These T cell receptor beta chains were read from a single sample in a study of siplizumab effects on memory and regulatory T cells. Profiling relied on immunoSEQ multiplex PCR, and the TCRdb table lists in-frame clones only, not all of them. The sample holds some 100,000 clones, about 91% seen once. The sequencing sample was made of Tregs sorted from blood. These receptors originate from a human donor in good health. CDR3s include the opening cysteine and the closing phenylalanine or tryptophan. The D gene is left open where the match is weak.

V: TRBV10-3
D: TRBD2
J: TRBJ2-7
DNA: TGTGCCATCCGAAGCCGGAGCGGGAGCTCCTACGAGCAGTACTTC
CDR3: CAIRSRSGSSYEQYF

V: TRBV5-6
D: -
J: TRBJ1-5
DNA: TGTGCCAGCAGCTTGGGCGGACGGGTTCTAAATCAGCCCCAGCATTTT
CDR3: CASSLGGRVLNQPQHF

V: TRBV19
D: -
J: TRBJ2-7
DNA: TGTGCCAGTAGTATCAGAGGGACCTACGAGCAGTACTTC
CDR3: CASSIRGTYEQYF

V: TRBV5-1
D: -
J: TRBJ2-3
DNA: TGCGCCAGCAGCTTGGCCCTAGGGGGTACAGATACGCAGTATTTT
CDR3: CASSLALGGTDTQYF

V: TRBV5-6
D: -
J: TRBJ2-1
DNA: TGTGCCAGCAGCAGGCAGACCCAGGATGAGCAGTTCTTC
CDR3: CASSRQTQDEQFF

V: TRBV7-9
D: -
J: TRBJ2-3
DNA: TGTGCCAGCAGCTTAGGGGTGGGAGATACGCAGTATTTT
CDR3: CASSLGVGDTQYF

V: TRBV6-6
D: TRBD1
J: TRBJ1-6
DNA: TGTGCCAGCACCCTGACAGGGTTAGATTCACCCCTCCACTTT
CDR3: CASTLTGLDSPLHF

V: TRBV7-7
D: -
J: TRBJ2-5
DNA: TGTGCTAGCAGCTTTGGGAGCGACCAAGAGACCCAGTACTTC
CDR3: CASSFGSDQETQYF

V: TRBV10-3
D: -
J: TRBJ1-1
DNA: TGTGCCATCAGTGAGTCCCAGGGCCGGAACACTGAAGCTTTCTTT
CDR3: CAISESQGRNTEAFF

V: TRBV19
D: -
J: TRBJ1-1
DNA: TGTGCCAGTAGTATTGGGTACCAGGGCGGTGAAGCTTTCTTT
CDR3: CASSIGYQGGEAFF

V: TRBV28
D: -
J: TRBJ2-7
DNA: TGTGCCAGCAGTTTCGGGTACGAGCAGTACTTC
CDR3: CASSFGYEQYF

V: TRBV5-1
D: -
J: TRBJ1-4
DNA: TGCGCCAGTACGACACAGGGTTCAACTAATGAAAAACTGTTTTTT
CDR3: CASTTQGSTNEKLFF

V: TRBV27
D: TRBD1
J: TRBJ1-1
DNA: TGTGCCAGCAGTTTATCACCCGGACAGGCAAAAGCTTTCTTT
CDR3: CASSLSPGQAKAFF

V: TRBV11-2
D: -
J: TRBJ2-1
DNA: TGTGCCAGCAGCCCTTACCCGGGACTCGCAACTCGTGAGCAGTTCTTC
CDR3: CASSPYPGLATREQFF

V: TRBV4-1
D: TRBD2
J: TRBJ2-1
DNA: TGCGCCAGCAGCCAGGGAGCTAGCGGGAGAAGTCGGGATGAGCAGTTCTTC
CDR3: CASSQGASGRSRDEQFF

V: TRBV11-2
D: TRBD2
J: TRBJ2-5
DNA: TGTGCCAGCAGCTTAGGGCGTACTAGCGGAACGGGGCCCCAAGAGACCCAGTACTTC
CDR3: CASSLGRTSGTGPQETQYF

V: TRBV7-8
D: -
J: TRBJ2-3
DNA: TGTGCCAGCAGCCCCGTCATCGGCAGCACAGATACGCAGTATTTT
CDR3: CASSPVIGSTDTQYF

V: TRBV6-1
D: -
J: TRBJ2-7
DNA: TGTGCCAGCAGTGTGAGATGGGGCTACGAGCAGTACTTC
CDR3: CASSVRWGYEQYF